This T cell receptor (beta chain) originates from a study of T cells in Graves' hyperthyroidism and ophthalmopathy. No progression to ophthalmopathy during 18 months of follow-up defined stable disease. The authors obtained PBMCs from over 7.5 ml of fresh peripheral blood. This clonotype was observed at least ten times. TCR beta CDR3 regions were amplified from RNA. Using the HTBI primer set, a first-round RT-PCR was run on the TCR CDR3. MiXCR, applied by TCRdb to the multiplex PCR reads, yields one record per CDR3 protein. The table shows some 740,000 distinct CDR3 sequences, with 14% occurring only once. The clonotype was recovered from a woman in her late teens or twenties with Graves' hyperthyroidism. The specimen was blood.

CDR3 sequence: CASSPEVGGISPQHF. DNA of the CDR3: TGTGCCAGCAGTCCCGAAGTGGGGGGAATCAGCCCCCAGCATTTT. The chain has TRBV28 and TRBJ1-5; D is possibly TRBD1 (5 bases). V was trimmed by 5 bases and J by 10 bases, leaving 21 bases between them. In germline, CDR1 is MDHEN, CDR2 SYDVKM. The CDR3 spans 15 residues. Drawing the rest from reference TRBV28 and TRBJ1-5, the complete variable domain is DVKVTQSSRYLVKRTGEKVFLECVQDMDHENMFWYRQDPGLGLRLIYFSYDVKMKEKGDIPEGYSVSREKKERFSLILESASTNQTSMYLCASSPEVGGISPQHFGDGTRLSIL.